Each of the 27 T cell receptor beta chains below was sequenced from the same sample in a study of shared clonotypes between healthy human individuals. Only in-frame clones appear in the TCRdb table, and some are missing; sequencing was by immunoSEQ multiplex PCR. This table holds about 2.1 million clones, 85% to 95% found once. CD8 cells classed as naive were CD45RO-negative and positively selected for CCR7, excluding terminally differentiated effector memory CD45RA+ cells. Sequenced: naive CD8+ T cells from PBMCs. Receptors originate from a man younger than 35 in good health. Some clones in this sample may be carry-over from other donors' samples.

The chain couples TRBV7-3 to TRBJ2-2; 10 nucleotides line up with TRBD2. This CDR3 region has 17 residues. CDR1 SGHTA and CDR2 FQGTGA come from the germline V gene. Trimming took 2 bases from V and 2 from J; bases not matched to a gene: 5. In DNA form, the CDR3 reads TGTGCCAGCAGCTTATTGGCTAGCGGGGGAAACACCGGGGAGCTGTTTTTT. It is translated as CASSLLASGGNTGELFF.

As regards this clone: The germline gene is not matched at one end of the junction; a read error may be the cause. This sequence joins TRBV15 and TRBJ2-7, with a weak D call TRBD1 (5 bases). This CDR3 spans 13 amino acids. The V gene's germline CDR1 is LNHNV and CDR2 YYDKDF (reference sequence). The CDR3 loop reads CATSSGRAYEQYF. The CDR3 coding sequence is TGTGCCACCAGCAGCGGCAGGGCCTATGAGCAGTACTTC.

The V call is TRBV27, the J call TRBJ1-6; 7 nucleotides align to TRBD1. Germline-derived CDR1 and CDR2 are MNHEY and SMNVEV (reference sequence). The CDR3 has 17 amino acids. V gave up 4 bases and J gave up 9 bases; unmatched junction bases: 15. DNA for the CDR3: TGTGCCAGCAGTTCCGACCAGACAGGGCATTTAGGTTCACCCCTCCACTTT. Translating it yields CASSSDQTGHLGSPLHF.

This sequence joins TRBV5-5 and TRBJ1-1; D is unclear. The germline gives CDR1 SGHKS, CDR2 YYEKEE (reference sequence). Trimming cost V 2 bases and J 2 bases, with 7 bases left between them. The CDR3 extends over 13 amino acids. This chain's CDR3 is CASSFDPNTEAFF. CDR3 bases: TGTGCCAGCAGCTTTGACCCAAACACTGAAGCTTTCTTT.

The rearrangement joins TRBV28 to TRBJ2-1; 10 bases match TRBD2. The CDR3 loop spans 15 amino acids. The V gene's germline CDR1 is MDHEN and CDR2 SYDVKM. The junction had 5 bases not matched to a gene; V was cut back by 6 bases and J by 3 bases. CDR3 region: CASSSTSGIYNEQFF. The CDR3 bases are TGTGCCAGCAGCTCAACTAGCGGGATCTACAATGAGCAGTTCTTC.

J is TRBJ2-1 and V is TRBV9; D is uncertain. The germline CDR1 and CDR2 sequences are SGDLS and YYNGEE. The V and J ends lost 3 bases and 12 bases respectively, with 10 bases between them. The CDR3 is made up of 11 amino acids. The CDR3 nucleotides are TGTGCCAGCAGCGCTTTCCCTGGGCAGTTCTTC. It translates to CASSAFPGQFF. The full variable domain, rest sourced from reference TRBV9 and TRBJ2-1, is DSGVTQTPKHLITATGQRVTLRCSPRSGDLSVYWYQQSLDQGLQFLIQYYNGEERAKGNILERFSAQQFPDLHSELNLSSLELGDSALYFCASSAFPGQFFGPGTRLTVL.

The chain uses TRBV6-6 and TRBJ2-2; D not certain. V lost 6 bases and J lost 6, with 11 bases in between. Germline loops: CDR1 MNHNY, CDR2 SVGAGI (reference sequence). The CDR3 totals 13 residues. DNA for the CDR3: TGTGCCAGCAGGCAGACCGCGCCCGGGGAGCTGTTTTTT. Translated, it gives CASRQTAPGELFF.

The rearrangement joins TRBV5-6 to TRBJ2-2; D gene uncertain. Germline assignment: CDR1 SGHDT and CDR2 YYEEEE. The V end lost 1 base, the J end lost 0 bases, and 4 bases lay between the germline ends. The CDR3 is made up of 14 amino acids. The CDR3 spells CASSLLTNTGELFF. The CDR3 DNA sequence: TGTGCCAGCAGCTTGTTAACGAACACCGGGGAGCTGTTTTTT.

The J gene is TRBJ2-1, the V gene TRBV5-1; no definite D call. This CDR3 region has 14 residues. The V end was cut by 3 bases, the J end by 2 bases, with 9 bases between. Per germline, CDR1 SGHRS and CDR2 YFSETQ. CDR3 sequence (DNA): TGCGCCAGCAGCTGGGGAATTGCCTACAATGAGCAGTTCTTC. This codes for CASSWGIAYNEQFF.

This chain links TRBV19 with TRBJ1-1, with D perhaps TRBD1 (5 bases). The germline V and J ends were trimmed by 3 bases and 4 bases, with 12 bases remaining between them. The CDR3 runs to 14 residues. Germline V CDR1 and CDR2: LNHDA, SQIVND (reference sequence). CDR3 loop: CASSIREWGTEAFF. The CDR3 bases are TGTGCCAGTAGTATCAGGGAATGGGGCACTGAAGCTTTCTTT.

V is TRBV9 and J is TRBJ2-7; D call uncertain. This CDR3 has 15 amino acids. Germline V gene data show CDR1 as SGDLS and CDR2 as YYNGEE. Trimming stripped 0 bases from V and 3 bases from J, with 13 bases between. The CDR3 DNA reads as TGTGCCAGCAGCGTAGATTGGCCCCCTCTCTACGAGCAGTACTTC. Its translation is CASSVDWPPLYEQYF.

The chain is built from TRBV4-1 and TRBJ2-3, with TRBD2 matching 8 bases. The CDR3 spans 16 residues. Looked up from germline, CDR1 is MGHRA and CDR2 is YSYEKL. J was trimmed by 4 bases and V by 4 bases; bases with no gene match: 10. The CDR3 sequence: CASSRTLLAAADTQYF. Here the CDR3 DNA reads TGCGCCAGCAGCCGCACCTTACTAGCGGCAGCAGATACGCAGTATTTT.

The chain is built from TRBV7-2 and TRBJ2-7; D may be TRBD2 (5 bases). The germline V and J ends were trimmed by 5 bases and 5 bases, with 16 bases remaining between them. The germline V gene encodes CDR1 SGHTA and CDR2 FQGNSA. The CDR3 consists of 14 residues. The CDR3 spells CASSGREYLHEQYF. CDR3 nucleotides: TGTGCCAGCAGCGGGAGAGAATATTTACACGAGCAGTACTTC. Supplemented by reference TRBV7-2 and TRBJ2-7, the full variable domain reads GAGVSQSPSNKVTEKGKDVELRCDPISGHTALYWYRQSLGQGLEFLIYFQGNSAPDKSGLPSDRFSAERTGGSVSTLTIQRTQQEDSAVYLCASSGREYLHEQYFGPGTRLTVT.

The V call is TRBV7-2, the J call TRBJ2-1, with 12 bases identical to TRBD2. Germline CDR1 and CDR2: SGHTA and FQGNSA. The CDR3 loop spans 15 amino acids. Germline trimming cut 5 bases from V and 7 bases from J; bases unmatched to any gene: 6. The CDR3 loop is CASSQDGTSGNEQFF. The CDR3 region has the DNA TGTGCCAGCAGCCAAGATGGGACTAGCGGGAATGAGCAGTTCTTC.

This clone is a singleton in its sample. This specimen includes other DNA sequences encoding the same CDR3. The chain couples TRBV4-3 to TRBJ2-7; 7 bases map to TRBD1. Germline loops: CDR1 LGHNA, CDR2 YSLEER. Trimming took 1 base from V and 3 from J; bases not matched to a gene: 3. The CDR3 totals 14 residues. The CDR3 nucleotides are TGCGCCAGCAGCCAAGGACAGGGAAACTACGAGCAGTACTTC. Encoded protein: CASSQGQGNYEQYF.

The CDR3: CASSTRDRVDTQYF. DNA of the CDR3: TGTGCCAGCAGCACCCGGGACAGGGTGGATACGCAGTATTTT. The V gene is TRBV28, the J gene TRBJ2-3; TRBD1 aligns across 9 bases. This CDR3 is 14 amino acids long. The V and J ends lost 6 bases and 6 bases, in that order; junction bases with no gene match: 7. Looked up from germline, CDR1 is MDHEN and CDR2 is SYDVKM.

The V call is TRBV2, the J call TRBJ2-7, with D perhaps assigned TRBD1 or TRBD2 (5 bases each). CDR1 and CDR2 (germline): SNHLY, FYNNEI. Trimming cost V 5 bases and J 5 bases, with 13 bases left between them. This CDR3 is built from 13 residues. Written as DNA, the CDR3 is TGTGCCAGCAGTCCCGTGGGGGAAAACGAGCAGTACTTC. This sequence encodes CASSPVGENEQYF.

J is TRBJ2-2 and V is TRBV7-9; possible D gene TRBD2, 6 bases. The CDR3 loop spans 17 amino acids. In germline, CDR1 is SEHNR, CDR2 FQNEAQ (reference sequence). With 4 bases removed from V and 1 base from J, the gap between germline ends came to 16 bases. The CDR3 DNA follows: TGTGCCAGCAGCTCCCGGATAGCGGAGGGGAACACCGGGGAGCTGTTTTTT. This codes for CASSSRIAEGNTGELFF. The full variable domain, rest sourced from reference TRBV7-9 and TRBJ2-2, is DTGVSQNPRHKITKRGQNVTFRCDPISEHNRLYWYRQTLGQGPEFLTYFQNEAQLEKSRLLSDRFSAERPKGSFSTLEIQRTEQGDSAMYLCASSSRIAEGNTGELFFGEGSRLTVL.

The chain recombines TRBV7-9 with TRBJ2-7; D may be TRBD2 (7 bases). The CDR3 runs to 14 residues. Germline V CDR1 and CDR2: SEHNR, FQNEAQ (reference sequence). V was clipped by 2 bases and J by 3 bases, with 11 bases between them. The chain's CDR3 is CASSLNREGYEQYF. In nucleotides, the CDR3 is TGTGCCAGCAGCTTAAACAGGGAGGGCTACGAGCAGTACTTC.

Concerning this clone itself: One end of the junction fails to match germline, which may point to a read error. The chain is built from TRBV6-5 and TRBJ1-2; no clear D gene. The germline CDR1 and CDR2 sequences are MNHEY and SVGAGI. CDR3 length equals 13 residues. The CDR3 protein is CASRDILGSPTFF. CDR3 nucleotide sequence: TGTGCCAGCAGAGACATTCTAGGGAGCCCTACCTTCTTC.

DNA of the CDR3: TGTGCCAGCAGCCGAGTACCCGGGACAGCCTACAATGAGCAGTTCTTC. Amino acid sequence: CASSRVPGTAYNEQFF. The chain carries TRBV7-3 and TRBJ2-1; the match to TRBD1 covers 7 bases. CDR1 and CDR2 (germline): SGHTA, FQGTGA. V lost 5 bases and J lost 2; bases outside the gene matches: 9. The CDR3 contains 16 residues.

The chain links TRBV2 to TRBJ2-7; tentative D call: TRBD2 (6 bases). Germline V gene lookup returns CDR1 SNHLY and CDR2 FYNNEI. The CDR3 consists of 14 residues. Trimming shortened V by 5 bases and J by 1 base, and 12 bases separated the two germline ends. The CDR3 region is CASSLRRDSYEQYF. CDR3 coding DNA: TGTGCCAGCAGTCTAAGGCGGGATTCCTACGAGCAGTACTTC.

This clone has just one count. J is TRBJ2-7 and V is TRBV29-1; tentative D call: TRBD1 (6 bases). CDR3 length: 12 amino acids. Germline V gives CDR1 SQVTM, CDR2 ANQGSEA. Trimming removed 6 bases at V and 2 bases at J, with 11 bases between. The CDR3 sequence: CSVRDKPYEQYF. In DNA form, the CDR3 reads TGCAGCGTCCGGGACAAACCCTACGAGCAGTACTTC.

The CDR3 nucleotides are TGTGCCAGCAGCCAAGACCGGGAGGGCACCTTC. It translates to CASSQDREGTF. The chain combines TRBV14 with TRBJ1-2; no clear D gene. The CDR3 has 11 residues. Trimming removed 0 bases at V and 13 bases at J, with 9 bases between. Germline CDR1 reads SGHDN; CDR2 reads FVKESK.

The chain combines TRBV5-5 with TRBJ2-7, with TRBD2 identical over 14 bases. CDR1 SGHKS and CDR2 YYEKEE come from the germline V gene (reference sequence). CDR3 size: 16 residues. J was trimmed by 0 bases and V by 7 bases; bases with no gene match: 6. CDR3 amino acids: CASATSGRASSYEQYF. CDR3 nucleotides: TGTGCCAGCGCGACTAGCGGGAGGGCGAGCTCCTACGAGCAGTACTTC.

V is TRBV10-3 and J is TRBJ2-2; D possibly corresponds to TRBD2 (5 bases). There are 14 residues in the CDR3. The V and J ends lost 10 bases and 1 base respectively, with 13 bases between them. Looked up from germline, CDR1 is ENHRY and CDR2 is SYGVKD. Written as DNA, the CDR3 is TGTGCCACCCACGGACTCTTGAACACCGGGGAGCTGTTTTTT. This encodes CATHGLLNTGELFF.

The CDR3 spells CASSPRPPDRNNEKLFF. In DNA form, the CDR3 reads TGCGCCAGCAGCCCCCGACCGCCGGACAGAAATAATGAAAAACTGTTTTTT. The gene calls are TRBV5-1 and TRBJ1-4, with D tentatively TRBD1 (6 bases). CDR3 length: 17 residues. Trimming took off 4 bases at V and 4 bases at J, with 20 bases between the two ends. Germline V lookup: CDR1 SGHRS, CDR2 YFSETQ.